The sample holds a few counts of the clone carrying this T cell receptor beta chain. This specimen comes from a study of T-cell memory formation after mild COVID-19. TCRdb analysed the 5' RACE reads with MiXCR anew, one entry per CDR3 protein. The table includes 250,000 to 300,000 distinct CDR3 sequences, roughly 8.2% detected once. V gave up 2 bases and J gave up 5 bases, with 10 bases separating them. CDR1 and CDR2 (germline): LGHNA, YSLEER. The CDR3 runs 14 residues. The rearrangement uses TRBV4-3 and TRBJ2-1; D is unclear. The TCR comes from a man younger than 30 who had mild COVID-19 (a few samples of this study predate the infection). Cell type and time point are not known. Input material: PBMCs or a T cell subset sorted from them (not recorded which). For the CDR3, the DNA is TGCGCCAGCAGCCAATCATGGGCAAACAATGAGCAGTTCTTC. It translates to CASSQSWANNEQFF.